Presented here are 10 T cell receptor beta chains from one specimen sequenced in a study of T cell repertoires in cytomegalovirus infection. TCRdb re-analysed the reads in MiXCR, keeping a single row per CDR3 protein. The sample includes about 300,000 distinct CDR3 sequences, roughly 23% of them seen just once. The sequenced sample was PBMCs. Source of these receptors: a human donor in good health (CMV status not recorded). Some clones in this sample may be carry-over from other donors' samples.

J is TRBJ2-2 and V is TRBV2, with D perhaps assigned TRBD1 or TRBD2 (6 bases each). The CDR3 runs to 14 residues. Trimming left V 11 bases short and J 2 bases short, with 15 bases between. CDR1 and CDR2 (germline): SNHLY, FYNNEI. The CDR3 DNA reads TGTGCCGCCCGGGGGCGGTCAAACACCGGGGAGCTGTTTTTT. As protein: CAARGRSNTGELFF.

The gene calls are TRBV29-1 and TRBJ2-3; D assignment may be TRBD1 or TRBD2 (6 bases each). Germline lookup yields CDR1 SQVTM and CDR2 ANQGSEA. V was cut by 6 bases and J by 4 bases, with 11 bases left in between. CDR3 length equals 12 residues. In nucleotides, the CDR3 is TGCAGCGTCAGACGGGGGCCAGATACGCAGTATTTT. Its translation is CSVRRGPDTQYF.

This clonotype showed up many times. The rearrangement uses TRBV7-2 and TRBJ2-7; D is tentatively TRBD1 or TRBD2 (5 bases each). This CDR3 comprises 13 residues. V was clipped by 6 bases and J by 3 bases, with 12 bases between them. In germline, CDR1 is SGHTA, CDR2 FQGNSA. The CDR3 bases are TGTGCCAGCAGTTCGCTGGGGGTCTACGAGCAGTACTTC. It codes for CASSSLGVYEQYF.

The CDR3 DNA reads as TGCGCCAGCAGCTTGGAAGCTGGGGATGGATACGAGCAGTACTTC. It codes for CASSLEAGDGYEQYF. The gene calls are TRBV5-1 and TRBJ2-7, with no clear D. The CDR3 is 15 amino acids. Per germline, CDR1 SGHRS and CDR2 YFSETQ. V lost 0 bases and J 4 bases, leaving 14 bases between the germline ends.

This clonotype has just a few counts. The chain combines TRBV5-5 with TRBJ1-2; no firm D call. The V and J ends lost 2 bases and 4 bases respectively, with 9 bases between them. CDR1 is SGHKS, CDR2 YYEKEE, per germline (reference sequence). This CDR3 is 13 amino acids long. The CDR3 DNA reads TGTGCCAGCAGCTTTTCCCTGAGCTATGGCTACACCTTC. As protein: CASSFSLSYGYTF.

This clonotype has only a few counts. This rearrangement joins TRBV5-1 to TRBJ2-1, with 9 bases aligning to TRBD1. The V segment lost 3 bases and the J segment 6 bases; nucleotides outside the gene matches: 4. The CDR3 is made up of 14 amino acids. Germline assignment: CDR1 SGHRS and CDR2 YFSETQ. CDR3 loop: CASSSQGAGNEQFF. The DNA for the CDR3 is TGCGCCAGCAGCTCACAGGGGGCGGGCAATGAGCAGTTCTTC.

Many counts were recorded for this clonotype. This chain joins TRBV28 and TRBJ1-6; 12 positions agree with TRBD1. CDR1 MDHEN and CDR2 SYDVKM come from the germline V gene. The CDR3 runs to 17 residues. V trimming: 7 bases; J trimming: 9 bases; junction bases outside the gene matches: 13. The CDR3 DNA reads TGTGCCAGCACCCTAGGGACAGGGGGCGTTAATGGTTCACCCCTCCACTTT. Translation gives CASTLGTGGVNGSPLHF.

The J gene is TRBJ2-7, the V gene TRBV29-1; tentatively, D is TRBD1 or TRBD2 (7 bases each). Per germline, CDR1 SQVTM and CDR2 ANQGSEA. Between the trimmed V and J ends, which lost 5 bases and 4 bases, there was a span of 15 bases. The CDR3 spans 13 residues. The chain's CDR3 is CSVSGTAQYEQYF. The CDR3 DNA reads TGCAGCGTTAGCGGGACAGCACAATACGAGCAGTACTTC.

This clonotype was counted a few times. V and J are TRBV20-1 and TRBJ2-3, with D uncertain. Trimming left V 0 bases short and J 1 base short, with 8 bases between. Germline V gene lookup returns CDR1 DFQATT and CDR2 SNEGSKA (reference sequence). This CDR3 is built from 14 residues. The CDR3 loop is CSAREESGTDTQYF. CDR3 sequence (DNA): TGCAGTGCTAGAGAGGAGTCGGGCACAGATACGCAGTATTTT.

This clonotype was seen once. This may come from a read error, since a much larger clone is one base off. The rearrangement joins TRBV7-6 to TRBJ2-3; D may match TRBD1 or TRBD2 (5 bases each). Trimming pared 0 bases from V and 3 bases from J, leaving 13 bases between. Germline CDR1 and CDR2: SGHVS and FNYEAQ. This CDR3 is 16 amino acids long. This chain's CDR3 is CASSLALGERTDTQYF. The CDR3 DNA reads TGTGCCAGCAGCTTAGCCTTGGGGGAGAGGACAGATACGCAGTATTTT.